The 17 T cell receptor beta chains listed next were all sequenced from one sample in a study of response to subunit inactivated influenza vaccine. TCRdb ran MiXCR on the RT-PCR reads and lists one entry per CDR3 protein. Seen here are about 520,000 distinct CDR3 sequences, over 25% observed once, and the top ten hold approximately 2%. The sequences come from CD4+ T cells sorted from PBMCs, collected 5 days after vaccination. The receptors were sampled from a man aged 50 to 60 who received an inactivated influenza vaccine.

The chain is built from TRBV6-5 and TRBJ2-3, with D perhaps matching TRBD2 (5 bases). This CDR3 spans 13 amino acids. The germline V gene encodes CDR1 MNHEY and CDR2 SVGAGI. Trimming removed 4 bases at V and 6 bases at J, with 11 bases between. The CDR3 reads CASSFGPGDTQYF. In nucleotides, the CDR3 is TGTGCCAGCAGTTTTGGGCCGGGGGATACGCAGTATTTT.

This chain links TRBV14 with TRBJ2-1; 8 positions agree with TRBD2. Unmatched junction bases numbered 3, after V lost 2 bases and J lost 3 bases. CDR1 is SGHDN, CDR2 FVKESK, per germline. The CDR3 sequence is 15 residues long. The CDR3 nucleotides are TGTGCCAGCAGCCAACCTAGCGGGCTCTACAATGAGCAGTTCTTC. Its translation: CASSQPSGLYNEQFF.

The chain uses TRBV5-6 and TRBJ1-5; 7 positions match TRBD1. Germline V gene sequence: CDR1 SGHDT, CDR2 YYEEEE. J was trimmed by 0 bases and V by 0 bases; bases with no gene match: 6. This CDR3 comprises 17 residues. The CDR3 coding sequence is TGTGCCAGCAGCTTGGGACAGGGTGGATATAGCAATCAGCCCCAGCATTTT. Its protein is CASSLGQGGYSNQPQHF.

V usage is TRBV20-1 and J usage is TRBJ1-4; a weak D match, TRBD1 (5 bases). The V end was cut by 1 base, the J end by 0 bases, with 12 bases between. Per the germline V gene, CDR1 is DFQATT and CDR2 is SNEGSKA (reference sequence). CDR3 length equals 16 residues. CDR3 DNA sequence: TGCAGTGCTAGAGGGAGGGGATTTGCAACTAATGAAAAACTGTTTTTT. Residues: CSARGRGFATNEKLFF.

This clonotype was observed a handful of times. The V and J genes are TRBV5-1 and TRBJ2-1; TRBD2 might be the D (5 bases). The CDR3 has 14 residues. Looked up from germline, CDR1 is SGHRS and CDR2 is YFSETQ. Trimming cost V 5 bases and J 2 bases, with 11 bases left between them. CDR3 in DNA: TGCGCCAGCAGTTCGCGGGCTCCCTACAATGAGCAGTTCTTC. This sequence encodes CASSSRAPYNEQFF.

The chain has TRBV2 and TRBJ2-2; 10 bases are a match to TRBD1. Trimming at V came to 6 bases and at J to 7 bases, leaving 2 bases not matched to a gene. CDR3 length: 13 amino acids. From germline, CDR1 is SNHLY and CDR2 FYNNEI. The CDR3 is CASRGTGDGELFF. For the CDR3, the DNA is TGTGCCAGCAGGGGGACAGGGGACGGGGAGCTGTTTTTT.

This clonotype was recorded a few times. The CDR3 region is CASSLATSASTDTQYF. CDR3 DNA sequence: TGTGCCAGCAGCTTAGCAACTAGCGCCAGCACAGATACGCAGTATTTT. This chain links TRBV7-8 with TRBJ2-3; 7 bases agree with TRBD2. The CDR3 length is 16 residues. J gave up 0 bases and V 0 bases, and 3 bases lay outside the gene matches. The germline V gene encodes CDR1 SGHVS and CDR2 FQNEAQ.

This clonotype appeared many times. This sequence joins TRBV5-1 and TRBJ2-7; D is undetermined. Looked up from germline, CDR1 is SGHRS and CDR2 is YFSETQ. V was trimmed by 0 bases and J by 0 bases, leaving 13 bases between them. CDR3 length equals 16 residues. The CDR3 DNA is TGCGCCAGCAGCTTGGGAATCGTCGGCCTCTCCTACGAGCAGTACTTC. Translating gives CASSLGIVGLSYEQYF.

This clonotype has a handful of counts. The chain links TRBV4-2 to TRBJ2-3, with D possibly being TRBD1 or TRBD2 (5 bases each). The CDR3 loop spans 15 amino acids. Germline V gene sequence: CDR1 LGHNA, CDR2 YNFKEQ. V dropped 0 bases and J dropped 8 bases, with 15 bases sitting between them. CDR3 DNA: TGTGCCAGCAGCCAAGATCGTCCTCCGAGGGGTACGCAGTATTTT. It translates to CASSQDRPPRGTQYF.

This clonotype was observed a few times. V is TRBV28 and J is TRBJ1-6; D unresolved. Trimming removed 7 bases from V and 7 bases from J, with 11 bases in between. CDR3 size: 13 residues. From germline, CDR1 is MDHEN and CDR2 SYDVKM. In nucleotides, the CDR3 is TGTGCCAGCACCCCCCCCGCGAATTCACCCCTCCACTTT. Protein: CASTPPANSPLHF. Full variable domain (remainder filled in from reference TRBV28 and TRBJ1-6): DVKVTQSSRYLVKRTGEKVFLECVQDMDHENMFWYRQDPGLGLRLIYFSYDVKMKEKGDIPEGYSVSREKKERFSLILESASTNQTSMYLCASTPPANSPLHFGNGTRLTVT.

The rearrangement links TRBV12-3 or TRBV12-4 to TRBJ1-3; D gene unclear. Trimming left V 6 bases short and J 7 bases short, with 13 bases between. The length of the CDR3 is 13 residues. For the CDR3, the DNA is TGTGCCAGCAGGGCCATCGGTCCGAACACCATATATTTT. Amino acids: CASRAIGPNTIYF.

The V gene is TRBV12-3 or TRBV12-4, the J gene TRBJ1-2; tentatively, D is TRBD1 (6 bases). The ends were cut back, 5 bases at V and 6 bases at J, with 22 bases in the middle. The CDR3 spans 16 residues. CDR3 amino acids: CASSLRRDRSSDGYTF. The CDR3 nucleotides read TGTGCCAGCAGTCTCCGACGCGACAGGAGTTCGGATGGCTACACCTTC.

The chain employs TRBV12-3 or TRBV12-4 and TRBJ1-5; 9 positions match TRBD1. This CDR3 has 14 residues. J was trimmed by 7 bases and V by 7 bases; bases with no gene match: 8. CDR3: CASTKTGGWQPQHF. The CDR3 nucleotides read TGTGCCAGCACCAAGACAGGGGGTTGGCAGCCCCAGCATTTT.

The V and J genes are TRBV28 and TRBJ2-1, with TRBD2 matching over 12 bases. There are 17 residues in the CDR3. Per germline, CDR1 MDHEN and CDR2 SYDVKM. The V and J ends lost 7 bases and 8 bases, in that order; junction bases with no gene match: 15. As DNA, the CDR3 is TGTGCCAGCAAGGATCCTCCTAGCGGGAGGGCCCTCCATGAGCAGTTCTTC. The encoded protein is CASKDPPSGRALHEQFF.

The chain employs TRBV5-1 and TRBJ1-1; D perhaps matches TRBD1 (5 bases). The CDR3 loop spans 13 amino acids. CDR1 is SGHRS and CDR2 is YFSETQ in the germline V gene. Trimming removed 3 bases at V and 7 bases at J, with 13 bases between. The CDR3 loop reads CASSSDSSREAFF. The CDR3 nucleotides are TGCGCCAGCAGCTCCGACAGTTCCCGTGAAGCTTTCTTT.

In its sample, this clonotype was seen many times. The V call is TRBV12-3 or TRBV12-4, the J call TRBJ1-2; 8 bases line up with TRBD1. V shed 5 bases and J 2 bases; nucleotides not matched to a gene: 4. The CDR3 extends over 14 amino acids. The CDR3 reads CASSMTGVNYGYTF. CDR3 DNA: TGTGCCAGCAGTATGACAGGGGTCAACTATGGCTACACCTTC.

This rearrangement joins TRBV29-1 to TRBJ1-1; a weak D match, TRBD1 (5 bases). This CDR3 has 15 residues. Germline V gene data show CDR1 as SQVTM and CDR2 as ANQGSEA. V lost 3 bases, J lost 7 bases, and 21 bases lay in between. CDR3 DNA sequence: TGCAGCGTTGACTCATCAGCCCGAGGGGCCGGTGAAGCTTTCTTT. Its protein product is CSVDSSARGAGEAFF.